The rows below give T cell receptor beta chains drawn from one sample of a study of T cells expressing NK-cell markers. TCRdb re-called the 5' RACE reads and shows each CDR3 protein once, DNA omitted. In all, the sample yields a few hundred thousand distinct CDR3 sequences. Sequenced input: blood T cells: a sorted CD56 or NKG2C T cell subset, CD4+ or CD8+ T cells, or bulk PBMC T cells (not recorded which). These receptor sequences come from a man aged 18 to 30 in good health. Each CDR3 is given with its conserved first and last residue.

V gene,J gene,CDR3 protein
TRBV6-1,TRBJ2-5,CASSGTGRETQYF
TRBV5-1,TRBJ2-7,CASSRDGQGSAEQYF
TRBV29-1,TRBJ1-2,CSVEDSNRQADYGYTF
TRBV20-1,TRBJ2-1,CSAPGPPGLYNEQFF
TRBV12-3/TRBV12-4,TRBJ1-2,CASSLTGGYGYTF
TRBV6-5,TRBJ1-6,CASSYSNPTGGNSPLHF
TRBV20-1,TRBJ2-3,CSARLPGLPDTQYF
TRBV2,TRBJ2-5,CASSDDLRDRGTQYF
TRBV6-2/TRBV6-3,TRBJ2-1,CASSYAHRDRNYNEQFF
TRBV20-1,TRBJ1-1,CSVASGVVGTEAFF
TRBV18,TRBJ2-7,CASSPDTRLGEQYF
TRBV30,TRBJ2-3,CAWAYALDTQYF
TRBV4-1,TRBJ1-5,CASSHQGAKGNQPQHF
TRBV29-1,TRBJ2-3,CSGMYRFTDTQYF
TRBV10-3,TRBJ2-1,CAINHLGVYNEQFF
TRBV20-1,TRBJ2-7,CSARTRYGPIPYEQYF
TRBV12-3/TRBV12-4,TRBJ1-4,CASSYWGQGAMSNEKLFF
TRBV12-3/TRBV12-4,TRBJ1-2,CASSLKGADYGYTF
TRBV7-2,TRBJ2-1,CASSLAVLGSVRNEQFF
TRBV24-1,TRBJ2-1,CATTRTASDEQFF
TRBV4-1,TRBJ2-1,CASSQDPSGSWNEQFF
TRBV18,TRBJ2-5,CASSPPGTRETQYF
TRBV12-3/TRBV12-4,TRBJ2-4,CASSLVSGAPGNIQYF
TRBV5-6,TRBJ2-1,CASSLPAAPNEQFF
TRBV20-1,TRBJ2-1,CSASWDHVAQFF
TRBV5-1,TRBJ2-7,CASSLDAGQFYEQYF
TRBV10-2,TRBJ2-1,CASRDRATIFLHNEQFF
TRBV7-8,TRBJ2-1,CASSTRGSGNYNEQFF
TRBV27,TRBJ2-1,CASSRPGLALNEQFF
TRBV27,TRBJ1-1,CASSLAPRGSTEAFF
TRBV12-3/TRBV12-4,TRBJ1-6,CASSLYLPGQGGSPLHF
TRBV12-3/TRBV12-4,TRBJ2-7,CASSLLGADPSNEQYF
TRBV5-1,TRBJ1-1,CASSLAQTGGGTEAFF
TRBV20-1,TRBJ2-2,CSARDGIMNRGVNTGELFF
TRBV20-1,TRBJ2-1,CSARGGTERPYNEQFF
TRBV12-3/TRBV12-4,TRBJ2-6,CASSLSGGRANVLTF
TRBV6-1,TRBJ2-2,CATTGDRGRRAGELFF
TRBV6-1,TRBJ2-1,CASKRERSEQFF
TRBV2,TRBJ2-3,CASSEYRLAGAADTQYF
TRBV12-3/TRBV12-4,TRBJ2-1,CASTPTLAGAYNEQFF
TRBV4-1,TRBJ2-1,CASSQEVGGPYEQFF
TRBV5-1,TRBJ2-1,CASSLASRTGTYNEQFF
TRBV7-3,TRBJ2-1,CASSLTMAAGGQGEQFF
TRBV6-1,TRBJ2-7,CASSEWQPYEQYF
TRBV5-1,TRBJ2-3,CASSLEVSRSADTQYF
TRBV12-3/TRBV12-4,TRBJ1-5,CASSLMSLYRDNQPQHF
TRBV5-1,TRBJ2-1,CASSSGLAGGNEQFF
TRBV6-1,TRBJ2-6,CASSAGQAGANVLTF
TRBV20-1,TRBJ2-4,CSASPGAKNIQYF
TRBV29-1,TRBJ2-2,CSVHPSGRDTGELFF
TRBV7-7,TRBJ2-5,CASSNGGRETQYF
TRBV27,TRBJ2-3,CASSLALLAGGSTDTQYF
TRBV6-1,TRBJ1-5,CASRKTGEMPQHF
TRBV20-1,TRBJ2-3,CSARPYSGRVFTDTQYF
TRBV12-3/TRBV12-4,TRBJ1-3,CASLFPTDGNTIYF
TRBV6-1,TRBJ2-1,CASSEMRDEQFF
TRBV12-3/TRBV12-4,TRBJ2-5,CASSSIPGLAGVPPQETQYF
TRBV7-2,TRBJ1-4,CASSSRTGNEKLFF
TRBV4-3,TRBJ2-3,CASSQQAGAVGDTQYF